This entry is about one TCR beta chain. The antigen is not known. Cells defined as naive were viable CD3+CD4+ or CD3+CD8+ and CCR7+CD45RA+CD45RO-CD95-CD27+CD28+. These data belong to a study of T cells after posttransplantation cyclophosphamide. Broader study findings: TRB clonality was highly associated with recipient CMV seropositivity and reactivation.

Sequenced by immunoSEQ multiplex PCR; TCRdb stores in-frame clones only, minus some. Of approximately 23,000 clones in the sample, less than 98% were seen once. V lost 3 bases to trimming and J lost 3 bases; unmatched junction nucleotides: 2. From germline, CDR1 is SGHRS and CDR2 YFSETQ. CDR3 length: 14 residues. This clonotype was obtained from a man aged 50 to 59 in good health, CMV-negative, and a related stem cell transplant donor. The rearrangement uses TRBV5-1 and TRBJ2-7, with 11 bases fitting TRBD1. The sample consisted of naive CD4+ T cells sorted from PBMCs. CDR3 sequence (DNA): TGCGCCAGCAGCTCTGGGACAGGGGGCTACGAGCAGTACTTC. Amino acid sequence: CASSSGTGGYEQYF.